The entry below describes one T cell receptor beta chain. The data derive from a study of blood T cell repertoires in COVID-19. Overall study context: The cDNA or gDNA used as material had been derived from T cells, B-cell-depleted T cells, or PBMCs.

V was cut by 0 bases and J by 12 bases, with 16 bases left in between. CDR1 is SGHNT and CDR2 is YYREEE in the germline V gene (reference sequence). The CDR3 has 13 residues. As originally analysed: How many nucleated cells were present was estimated from reference gene primer amplification. Using immunoSEQ multiplex PCR, the repertoire was profiled, and TCRdb retains in-frame clones only, with some absent. The V and J calls and clone size are taken from that table; D and trimming were inferred from the DNA. The sample shows approximately 350,000 clones, 80% to 90% of them seen only once. The chain carries TRBV5-4 and TRBJ2-7; D might be TRBD1 (6 bases). The receptor comes from a man between 18 and 35 years old who had recovered from COVID-19. The sequenced sample was PBMCs or T cells enriched from blood (not recorded which). The CDR3: CASSLVGIQGLYF. The CDR3 nucleotides are TGTGCCAGCAGCTTGGTGGGGATACAGGGATTGTACTTC.